This T cell receptor beta chain is from a study of technical replicates of blood from a handful of donors. Germline V gene sequence: CDR1 SEHNR, CDR2 FQNEAQ (reference sequence). This CDR3 contains 13 residues. Trimming took 1 base from V and 3 from J, leaving 6 bases between them. Sequencing used immunoSEQ multiplex PCR; TCRdb keeps in-frame clones, though not all of them. The sample records about 59,000 clones, more than 75% being singletons. The chain recombines TRBV7-9 with TRBJ1-1; D is unclear. The origin of this receptor is a human donor in good health. Some clones in this sample may be carry-over from other donors' samples. The specimen was PBMCs. CDR3 nucleotide sequence: TGTGCCAGCAGCTTAGAATCCGACACTGAAGCTTTCTTT. Amino acid sequence: CASSLESDTEAFF. Variable domain in full (rest from reference TRBV7-9 and TRBJ1-1): DTGVSQNPRHKITKRGQNVTFRCDPISEHNRLYWYRQTLGQGPEFLTYFQNEAQLEKSRLLSDRFSAERPKGSFSTLEIQRTEQGDSAMYLCASSLESDTEAFFGQGTRLTVV.